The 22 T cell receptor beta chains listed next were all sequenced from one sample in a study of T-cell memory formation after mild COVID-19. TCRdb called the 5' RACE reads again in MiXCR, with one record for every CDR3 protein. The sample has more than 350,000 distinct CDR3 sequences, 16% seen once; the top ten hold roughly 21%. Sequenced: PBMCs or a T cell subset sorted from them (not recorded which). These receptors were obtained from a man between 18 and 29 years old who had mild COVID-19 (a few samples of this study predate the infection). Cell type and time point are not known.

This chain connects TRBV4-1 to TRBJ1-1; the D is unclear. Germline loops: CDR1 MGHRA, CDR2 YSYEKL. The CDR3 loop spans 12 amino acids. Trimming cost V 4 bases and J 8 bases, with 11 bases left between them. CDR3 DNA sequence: TGCGCCAGCAGCCTTGCGGTCCAGGAAGCTTTCTTT. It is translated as CASSLAVQEAFF.

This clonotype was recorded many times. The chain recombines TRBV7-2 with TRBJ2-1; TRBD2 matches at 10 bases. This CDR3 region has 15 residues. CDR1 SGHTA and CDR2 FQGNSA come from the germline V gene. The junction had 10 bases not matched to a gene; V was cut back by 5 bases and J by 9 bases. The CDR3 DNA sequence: TGTGCCAGCAGCCCGAAAACTAGCGGGGCCCTTGAGCAGTTCTTC. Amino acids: CASSPKTSGALEQFF.

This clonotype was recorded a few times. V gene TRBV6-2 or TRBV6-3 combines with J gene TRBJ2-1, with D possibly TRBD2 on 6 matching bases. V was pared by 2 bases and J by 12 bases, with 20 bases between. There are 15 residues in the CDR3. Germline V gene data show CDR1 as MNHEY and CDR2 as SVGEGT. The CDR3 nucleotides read TGTGCCAGCAGTTACGGTTGGAGGGACCTCAAAGGGCAGTTCTTC. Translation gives CASSYGWRDLKGQFF.

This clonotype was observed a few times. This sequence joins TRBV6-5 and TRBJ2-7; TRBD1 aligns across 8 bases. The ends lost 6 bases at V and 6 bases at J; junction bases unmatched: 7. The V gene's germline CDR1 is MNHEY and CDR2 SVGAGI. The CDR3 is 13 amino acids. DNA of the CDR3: TGTGCCAGCAGAGACAGGGGAAGTGGCGAGCAGTACGTC. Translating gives CASRDRGSGEQYV.

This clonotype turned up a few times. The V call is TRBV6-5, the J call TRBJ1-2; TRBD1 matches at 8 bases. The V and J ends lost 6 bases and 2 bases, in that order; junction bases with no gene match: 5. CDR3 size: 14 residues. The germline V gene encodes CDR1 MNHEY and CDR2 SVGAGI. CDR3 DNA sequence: TGTGCCAGCAGGAGGGGACAGGAAAACTATGGCTACACCTTC. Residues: CASRRGQENYGYTF.

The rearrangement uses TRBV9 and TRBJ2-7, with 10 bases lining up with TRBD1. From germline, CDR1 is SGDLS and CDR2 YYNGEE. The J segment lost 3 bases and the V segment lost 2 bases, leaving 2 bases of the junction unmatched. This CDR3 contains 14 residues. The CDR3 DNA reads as TGTGCCAGCAGCGTGAGGGACAGGGGCTACGAGCAGTACTTC. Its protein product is CASSVRDRGYEQYF.

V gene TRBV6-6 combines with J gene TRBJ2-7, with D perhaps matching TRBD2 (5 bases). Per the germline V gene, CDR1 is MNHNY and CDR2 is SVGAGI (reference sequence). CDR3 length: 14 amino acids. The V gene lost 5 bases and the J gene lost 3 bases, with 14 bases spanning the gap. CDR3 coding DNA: TGTGCCAGCAGTCGAGGGCCCGCCGACTACGAGCAGTACTTC. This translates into CASSRGPADYEQYF.

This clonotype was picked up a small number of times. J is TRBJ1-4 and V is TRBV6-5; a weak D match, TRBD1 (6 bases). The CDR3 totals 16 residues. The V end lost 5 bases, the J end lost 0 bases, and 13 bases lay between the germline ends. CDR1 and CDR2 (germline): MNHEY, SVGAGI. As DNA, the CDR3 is TGTGCCAGCAGTACGCGGGGGGCTGCAACTAATGAAAAACTGTTTTTT. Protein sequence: CASSTRGAATNEKLFF.

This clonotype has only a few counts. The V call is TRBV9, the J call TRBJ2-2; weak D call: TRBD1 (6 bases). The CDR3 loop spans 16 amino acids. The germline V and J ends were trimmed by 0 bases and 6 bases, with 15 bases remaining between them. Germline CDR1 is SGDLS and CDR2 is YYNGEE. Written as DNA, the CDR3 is TGTGCCAGCAGCGTAGTGCAGGGGAACGGCCCCGGGGAGCTGTTTTTT. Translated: CASSVVQGNGPGELFF.

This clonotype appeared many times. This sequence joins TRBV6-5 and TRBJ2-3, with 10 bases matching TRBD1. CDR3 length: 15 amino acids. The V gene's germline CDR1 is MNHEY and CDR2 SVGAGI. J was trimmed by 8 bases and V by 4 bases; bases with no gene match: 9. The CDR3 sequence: CASSFPTGGYVTQYF. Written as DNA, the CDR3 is TGTGCCAGCAGTTTTCCGACAGGGGGCTACGTTACGCAGTATTTT.

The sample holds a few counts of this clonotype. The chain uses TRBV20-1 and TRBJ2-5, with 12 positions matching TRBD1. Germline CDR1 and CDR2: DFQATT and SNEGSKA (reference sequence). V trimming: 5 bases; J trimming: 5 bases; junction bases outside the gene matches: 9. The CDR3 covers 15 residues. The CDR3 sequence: CSASGDRGLLETQYF. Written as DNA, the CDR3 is TGCAGTGCTTCGGGGGACAGGGGGCTTCTGGAGACCCAGTACTTC.

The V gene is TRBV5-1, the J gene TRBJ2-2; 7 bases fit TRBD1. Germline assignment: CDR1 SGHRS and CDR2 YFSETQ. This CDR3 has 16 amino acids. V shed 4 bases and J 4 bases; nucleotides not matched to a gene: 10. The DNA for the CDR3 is TGCGCCAGCAGCGCATCCGGGACAGCGAGCACCGGGGAGCTGTTTTTT. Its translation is CASSASGTASTGELFF.

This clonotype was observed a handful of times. CDR3 region: CASKDRLQETQYF. In DNA form, the CDR3 reads TGTGCCAGCAAAGACAGGCTCCAAGAGACCCAGTACTTC. The chain employs TRBV6-6 and TRBJ2-5; D may be TRBD1 (6 bases). The CDR3 spans 13 residues. Per germline, CDR1 MNHNY and CDR2 SVGAGI (reference sequence). V was shortened by 7 bases and J by 1 base, with 10 bases between the two germline ends.

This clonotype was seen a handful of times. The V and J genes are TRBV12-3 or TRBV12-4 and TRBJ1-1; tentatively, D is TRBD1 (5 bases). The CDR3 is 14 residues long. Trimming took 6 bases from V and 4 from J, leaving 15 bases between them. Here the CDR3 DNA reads TGTGCCAGCAGCCCGGGGATCCAGGGCACTGAAGCTTTCTTT. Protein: CASSPGIQGTEAFF.

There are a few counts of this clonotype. CDR3 amino acids: CASSSHYSGNTIYF. The CDR3, as DNA: TGTGCCAGCAGCTCACACTACTCTGGAAACACCATATATTTT. V and J are TRBV7-2 and TRBJ1-3; D not resolved. The germline CDR1 and CDR2 sequences are SGHTA and FQGNSA. This CDR3 comprises 14 residues. V lost 4 bases, J lost 0 bases, and 7 bases lay in between. Full variable domain (missing parts from reference TRBV7-2 and TRBJ1-3): GAGVSQSPSNKVTEKGKDVELRCDPISGHTALYWYRQSLGQGLEFLIYFQGNSAPDKSGLPSDRFSAERTGGSVSTLTIQRTQQEDSAVYLCASSSHYSGNTIYFGEGSWLTVV.

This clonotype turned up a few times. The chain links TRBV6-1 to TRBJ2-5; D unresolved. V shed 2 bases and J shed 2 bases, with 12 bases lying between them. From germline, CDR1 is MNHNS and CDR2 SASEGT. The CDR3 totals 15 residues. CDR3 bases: TGTGCCAGCAGTGAATTTTGGGCACTTCAAGAGACCCAGTACTTC. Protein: CASSEFWALQETQYF.

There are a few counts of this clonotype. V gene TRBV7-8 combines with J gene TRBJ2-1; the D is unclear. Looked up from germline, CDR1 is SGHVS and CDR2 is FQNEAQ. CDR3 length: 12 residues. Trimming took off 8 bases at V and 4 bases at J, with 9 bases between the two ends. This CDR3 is CASREHYNEQFF. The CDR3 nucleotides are TGTGCCAGCCGCGAGCATTACAATGAGCAGTTCTTC.

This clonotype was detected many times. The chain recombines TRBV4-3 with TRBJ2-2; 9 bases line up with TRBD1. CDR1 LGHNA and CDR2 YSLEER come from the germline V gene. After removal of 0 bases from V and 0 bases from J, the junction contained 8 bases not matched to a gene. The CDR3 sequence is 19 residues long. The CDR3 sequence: CASSQDFGQGIANTGELFF. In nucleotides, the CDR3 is TGCGCCAGCAGCCAAGATTTCGGACAGGGGATCGCGAACACCGGGGAGCTGTTTTTT.

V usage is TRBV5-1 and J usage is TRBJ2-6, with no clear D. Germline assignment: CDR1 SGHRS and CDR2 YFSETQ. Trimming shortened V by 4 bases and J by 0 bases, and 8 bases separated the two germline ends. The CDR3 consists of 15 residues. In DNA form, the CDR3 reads TGCGCCAGCAGCGAGTGGGGCTCTGGGGCCAACGTCCTGACTTTC. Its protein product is CASSEWGSGANVLTF. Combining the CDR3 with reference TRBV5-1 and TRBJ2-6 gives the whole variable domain KAGVTQTPRYLIKTRGQQVTLSCSPISGHRSVSWYQQTPGQGLQFLFEYFSETQRNKGNFPGRFSGRQFSNSRSEMNVSTLELGDSALYLCASSEWGSGANVLTFGAGSRLTVL.

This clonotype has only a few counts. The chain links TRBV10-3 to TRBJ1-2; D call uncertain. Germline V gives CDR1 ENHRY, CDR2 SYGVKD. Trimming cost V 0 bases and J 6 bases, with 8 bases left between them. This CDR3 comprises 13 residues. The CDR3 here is CAISESDEDGYTF. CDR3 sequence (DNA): TGTGCCATCAGTGAGTCCGATGAGGATGGCTACACCTTC.

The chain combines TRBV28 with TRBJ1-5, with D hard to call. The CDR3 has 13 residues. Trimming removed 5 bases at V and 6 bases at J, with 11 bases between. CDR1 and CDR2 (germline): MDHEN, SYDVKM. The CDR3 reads CASSPHGGQPQHF. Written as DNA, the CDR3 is TGTGCCAGCAGTCCCCATGGCGGTCAGCCCCAGCATTTT.

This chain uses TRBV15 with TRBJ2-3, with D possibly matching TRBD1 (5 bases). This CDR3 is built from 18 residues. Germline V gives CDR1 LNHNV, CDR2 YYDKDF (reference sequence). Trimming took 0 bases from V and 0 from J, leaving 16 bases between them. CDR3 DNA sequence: TGTGCCACCAGCAGAGAAGGGGCAGGGCGTGCTAGCACAGATACGCAGTATTTT. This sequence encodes CATSREGAGRASTDTQYF.